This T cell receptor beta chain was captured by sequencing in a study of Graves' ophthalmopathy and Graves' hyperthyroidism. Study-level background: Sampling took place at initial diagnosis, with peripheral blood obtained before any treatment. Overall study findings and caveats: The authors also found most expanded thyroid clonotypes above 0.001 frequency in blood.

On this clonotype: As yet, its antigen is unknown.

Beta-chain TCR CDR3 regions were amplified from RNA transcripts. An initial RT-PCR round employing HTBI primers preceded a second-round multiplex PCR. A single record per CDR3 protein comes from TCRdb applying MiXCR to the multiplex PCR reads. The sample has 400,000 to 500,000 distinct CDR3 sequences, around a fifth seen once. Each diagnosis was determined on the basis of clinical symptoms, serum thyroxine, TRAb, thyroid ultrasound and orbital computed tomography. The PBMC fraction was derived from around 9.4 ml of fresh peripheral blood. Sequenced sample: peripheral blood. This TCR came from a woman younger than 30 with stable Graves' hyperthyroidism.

The CDR3: CASRRDSYSNQPQHF. Written as DNA, the CDR3 is TGTGCCAGCAGGCGGGACAGTTATAGCAATCAGCCCCAGCATTTT. The chain combines TRBV2 with TRBJ1-5, with TRBD1 matching over 7 bases. This CDR3 spans 15 amino acids. V lost 6 bases and J lost 0; bases outside the gene matches: 5. Looked up from germline, CDR1 is SNHLY and CDR2 is FYNNEI. Variable domain in full (rest from reference TRBV2 and TRBJ1-5): EPEVTQTPSHQVTQMGQEVILRCVPISNHLYFYWYRQILGQKVEFLVSFYNNEISEKSEIFDDQFSVERPDGSNFTLKIRSTKLEDSAMYFCASRRDSYSNQPQHFGDGTRLSIL.